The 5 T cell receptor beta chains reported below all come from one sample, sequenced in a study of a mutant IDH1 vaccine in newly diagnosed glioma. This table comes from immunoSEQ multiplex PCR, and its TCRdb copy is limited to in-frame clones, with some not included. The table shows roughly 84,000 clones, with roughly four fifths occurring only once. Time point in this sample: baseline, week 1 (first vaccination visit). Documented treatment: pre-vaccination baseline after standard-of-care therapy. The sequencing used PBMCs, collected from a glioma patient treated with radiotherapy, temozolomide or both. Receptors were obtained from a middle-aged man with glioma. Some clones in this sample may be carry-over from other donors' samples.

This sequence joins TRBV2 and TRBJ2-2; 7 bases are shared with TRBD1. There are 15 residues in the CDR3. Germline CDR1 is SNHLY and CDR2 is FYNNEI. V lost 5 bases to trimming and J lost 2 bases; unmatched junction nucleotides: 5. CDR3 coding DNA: TGTGCCAGCAGTCCCTGGGACAGAAACACCGGGGAGCTGTTTTTT. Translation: CASSPWDRNTGELFF.

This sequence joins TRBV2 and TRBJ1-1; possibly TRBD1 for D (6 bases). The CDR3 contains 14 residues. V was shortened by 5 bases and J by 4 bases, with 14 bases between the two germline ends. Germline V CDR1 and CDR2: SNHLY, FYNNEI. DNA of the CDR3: TGTGCCAGCAGTCCGGGCCAGGGGTTCACTGAAGCTTTCTTT. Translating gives CASSPGQGFTEAFF.

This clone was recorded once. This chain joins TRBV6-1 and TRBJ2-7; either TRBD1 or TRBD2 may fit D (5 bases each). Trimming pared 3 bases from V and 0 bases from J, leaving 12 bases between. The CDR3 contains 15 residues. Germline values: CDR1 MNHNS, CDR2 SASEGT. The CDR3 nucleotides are TGTGCCAGCAGTGATCGGGCAGGGAGCTCCTACGAGCAGTACTTC. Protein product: CASSDRAGSSYEQYF.

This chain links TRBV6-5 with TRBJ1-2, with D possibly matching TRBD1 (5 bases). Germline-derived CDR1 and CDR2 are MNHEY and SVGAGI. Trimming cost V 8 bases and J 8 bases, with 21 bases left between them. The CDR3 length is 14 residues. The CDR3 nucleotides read TGTGCCAGCGGGGGATACAGGCGGGAGGGCGGCTACACCTTC. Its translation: CASGGYRREGGYTF.

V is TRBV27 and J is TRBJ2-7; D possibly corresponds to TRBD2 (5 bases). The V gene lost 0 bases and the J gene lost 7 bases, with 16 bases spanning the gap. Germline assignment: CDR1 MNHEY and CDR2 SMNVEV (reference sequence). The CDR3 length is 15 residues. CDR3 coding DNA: TGTGCCAGCAGTTTATCCGGCATCTCGGGGAGTGAGCAGTACTTC. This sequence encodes CASSLSGISGSEQYF.